Listed here are 2 T cell receptor beta chains from one sample, sequenced in a study of graft-versus-host responses after intestinal transplantation. The antigens of these receptors remain unknown. Method: immunoSEQ multiplex PCR; TCRdb's copy keeps in-frame clones and lacks some. Of 30,000 or so clones in the sample, about four fifths were seen once. This sample comprised unstimulated CD8+ T cells sorted from spleen or lymph node cells, obtained before intestinal transplant. The source of these receptors is a human donor who received an intestinal transplant.

The J gene is TRBJ1-1, the V gene TRBV6-5; D is uncertain. Germline loops: CDR1 MNHEY, CDR2 SVGAGI. The CDR3 has 13 amino acids. V lost 2 bases and J 6 bases, leaving 10 bases between the germline ends. CDR3 residues: CASSYRVGAEAFF. The CDR3 DNA reads as TGTGCCAGCAGTTACAGGGTCGGGGCTGAAGCTTTCTTT.

This clone has only a few counts. The chain employs TRBV5-1 and TRBJ1-1; TRBD1 aligns across 7 bases. This CDR3 contains 14 residues. Germline CDR1 reads SGHRS; CDR2 reads YFSETQ. V was pared by 3 bases and J by 3 bases, with 5 bases of the junction left unmatched. The CDR3 DNA reads TGCGCCAGCAGCTGGGGGACAGACGACACTGAAGCTTTCTTT. Protein sequence: CASSWGTDDTEAFF.